What follows describes a single T cell receptor beta chain. The antigen is undetermined. This sample is drawn from a study of blood T cells in healthy people across ages. The authors drew roughly 9.8 milliliters of peripheral blood from each donor. Regarding the study as a whole: More naive CD4+ cells and higher diversity marked long-lived donors relative to aged donors. Calculation of diversity from one million T cells yielded estimates considered to be underestimates.

Unmatched junction bases numbered 5, after V lost 0 bases and J lost 2 bases. The germline gives CDR1 MGHRA, CDR2 YSYEKL. This CDR3 has 16 residues. Together with a sample-barcoded 5' primer, a J-beta primer mix was included in a second PCR lasting roughly 6 to 12 cycles. The authors tagged each cDNA molecule using a template-switch adaptor with 12 random nucleotides. TCRdb processed the 5' RACE reads anew with MiXCR; each CDR3 protein has one entry. The table records over a million distinct CDR3 sequences, roughly 43% of them present only once. The receptor comes from a woman aged 18-29 years in good health. The chain recombines TRBV4-1 with TRBJ2-7; 9 nucleotides line up with TRBD1. The material sequenced was blood. The chain's CDR3 is CASSQDTGTGTYEQYF. CDR3 nucleotides: TGCGCCAGCAGCCAAGATACCGGGACAGGGACCTACGAGCAGTACTTC.